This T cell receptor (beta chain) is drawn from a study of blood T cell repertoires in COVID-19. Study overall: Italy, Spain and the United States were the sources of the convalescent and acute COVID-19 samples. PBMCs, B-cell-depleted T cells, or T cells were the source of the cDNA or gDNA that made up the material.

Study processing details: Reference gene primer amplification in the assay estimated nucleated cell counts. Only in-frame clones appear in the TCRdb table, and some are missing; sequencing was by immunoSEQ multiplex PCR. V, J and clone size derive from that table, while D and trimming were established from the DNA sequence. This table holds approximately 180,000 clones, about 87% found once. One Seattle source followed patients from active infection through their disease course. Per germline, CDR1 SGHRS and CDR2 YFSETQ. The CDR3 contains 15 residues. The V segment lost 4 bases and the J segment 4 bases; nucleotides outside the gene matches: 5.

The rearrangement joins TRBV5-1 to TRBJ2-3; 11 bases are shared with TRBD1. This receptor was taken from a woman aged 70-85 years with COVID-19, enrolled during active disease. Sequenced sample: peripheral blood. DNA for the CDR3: TGCGCCAGCAGCCGGACAGGGGGCGTTTCAGATACGCAGTATTTT. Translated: CASSRTGGVSDTQYF.